This TCR beta chain was captured by sequencing in a study of blood T cell repertoires in COVID-19. Across the study: The analysed material was cDNA or gDNA that came from T cells, B-cell-depleted T cells, or PBMCs.

There are many counts of this clone. Assay used: immunoSEQ multiplex PCR; TCRdb lists only in-frame clones, some missing. The sample carries approximately 230,000 clones, 80% to 85% recorded once. Sequencing was done on a sample of peripheral blood. The source is a man aged 25-45 years with active or convalescent COVID-19.

The CDR3 region has the DNA TGTGCCAGCAGTTTCATGGGGGAGGGCACCGGGGAGCTGTTTTTT. This encodes CASSFMGEGTGELFF. The genes are TRBV27 and TRBJ2-2, with 7 bases fitting TRBD2. V dropped 3 bases and J dropped 4; count of bases not matched to a gene: 5. From germline, CDR1 is MNHEY and CDR2 SMNVEV (reference sequence). CDR3 length: 15 amino acids.